This T cell receptor (beta chain) was captured by sequencing in a study of Graves' ophthalmopathy and Graves' hyperthyroidism. This clonotype was counted between two and nine times. In this cohort's terms, stable hyperthyroidism meant no ophthalmopathy by 18 months of follow-up. RNA transcripts were the source from which TCR beta CDR3 regions were amplified. Scientists carried out first-round RT-PCR using HTBI primers and then a second-round multiplex PCR. TCRdb called the multiplex PCR reads again in MiXCR, with one record for every CDR3 protein. The sample shows hundreds of thousands of distinct CDR3 sequences, about 24% of them seen only once. The CDR3 spans 13 residues. The germline gives CDR1 SGHTA, CDR2 FQGNSA. V shed 10 bases, J shed 2 bases, and the junction held 6 bases outside the gene matches.

The specimen sequenced was peripheral blood. The chain employs TRBV7-2 and TRBJ2-5, with 8 bases aligning to TRBD2. This receptor was obtained from a woman between 18 and 29 years old with stable Graves' hyperthyroidism. Some clones in this sample may be carry-over from other donors' samples. CDR3 sequence: CAIRVAGQETQYF. DNA of the CDR3: TGTGCCATCCGGGTAGCGGGACAAGAGACCCAGTACTTC.